Following are 23 T cell receptor beta chains from one sample sequenced in a study of blood T cell repertoires in COVID-19. Measured with immunoSEQ multiplex PCR; TCRdb has only the in-frame clones, and not every one. Of about 140,000 clones detected, around four fifths appear once; the ten largest clones hold around 6.2%. Material: PBMCs or T cells enriched from blood (not recorded which). Receptor source: a woman aged 40 to 50 who had recovered from COVID-19.

This clone was seen just once. This chain joins TRBV4-1 and TRBJ1-2, with TRBD1 identical over 9 bases. The V gene's germline CDR1 is MGHRA and CDR2 YSYEKL. The CDR3 contains 15 residues. V dropped 4 bases and J dropped 4; count of bases not matched to a gene: 7. CDR3 sequence reads: CASSRPGQGSYGYTF. In DNA form, the CDR3 reads TGCGCCAGCAGCCGGCCGGGACAGGGTTCCTATGGCTACACCTTC.

The DNA of the CDR3 is TGTGCCAGCAGCTTAGAACCGGGACAGGGAAAGCAGTTCTTC. It codes for CASSLEPGQGKQFF. The chain is built from TRBV11-2 and TRBJ2-1, with 9 bases that match TRBD1. The CDR3 is made up of 14 amino acids. CDR1 is SGHAT and CDR2 is FQNNGV in the germline V gene. After removal of 0 bases from V and 11 bases from J, the junction contained 5 bases not matched to a gene.

This rearrangement joins TRBV7-9 to TRBJ2-2, with 7 bases that match TRBD2. The CDR3 length is 15 residues. Trimming cost V 5 bases and J 5 bases; bases outside gene matches: 8. CDR1 and CDR2 from the germline V gene are SEHNR and FQNEAQ (reference sequence). The CDR3 reads CASSPMGEGTGELFF. The CDR3 nucleotides read TGTGCCAGCAGCCCTATGGGGGAGGGGACCGGGGAGCTGTTTTTT.

This chain connects TRBV15 to TRBJ1-1; D call uncertain. There are 14 residues in the CDR3. V was clipped by 0 bases and J by 8 bases, with 13 bases between them. CDR1 and CDR2 from the germline V gene are LNHNV and YYDKDF (reference sequence). The CDR3: CATSRDVGVAEAFF. CDR3 coding DNA: TGTGCCACCAGCAGAGATGTCGGGGTTGCGGAAGCTTTCTTT. Based on the CDR3 plus reference TRBV15 and TRBJ1-1, the full variable domain is DAMVIQNPRYQVTQFGKPVTLSCSQTLNHNVMYWYQQKSSQAPKLLFHYYDKDFNNEADTPDNFQSRRPNTSFCFLDIRSPGLGDTAMYLCATSRDVGVAEAFFGQGTRLTVV.

This clone was seen only a few times. The chain employs TRBV3-1 (or the pseudogene TRBV3-2) and TRBJ1-6; D may be TRBD1 (6 bases). Trimming pared 1 base from V and 16 bases from J, leaving 14 bases between. CDR3 size: 13 residues. CDR1 and CDR2 (germline): LGHDT, YNNKEL (reference sequence). CDR3 coding DNA: TGTGCCAGCAGCCAAGGCCGGGACATATCACTCCACTTT. Amino acids: CASSQGRDISLHF.

This clone is a singleton in its sample. V usage is TRBV6-2 or TRBV6-3 and J usage is TRBJ1-5; D is possibly TRBD1 (6 bases). Germline-derived CDR1 and CDR2 are MNHEY and SVGEGT. The V gene lost 6 bases and the J gene lost 4 bases, with 10 bases spanning the gap. This CDR3 has 13 amino acids. The CDR3 sequence: CASSSTGNQPQHF. CDR3 sequence (DNA): TGTGCCAGCAGCTCTACAGGGAATCAGCCCCAGCATTTT.

This clone was counted between two and nine times. The genes are TRBV4-1 and TRBJ2-1, with 10 bases aligning to TRBD2. Germline V lookup: CDR1 MGHRA, CDR2 YSYEKL. Trimming removed 6 bases from V and 8 bases from J; junction bases left unmatched: 10. The CDR3 spans 15 residues. CDR3 protein: CASRGAGGPEDEQFF. As DNA, the CDR3 is TGCGCCAGCAGGGGAGCGGGAGGGCCAGAGGATGAGCAGTTCTTC.

The rearrangement uses TRBV5-1 and TRBJ1-3, with 8 bases matching TRBD1. J lost 4 bases, V lost 4 bases, and 10 bases had no gene match. CDR3 size: 16 residues. CDR1 is SGHRS and CDR2 is YFSETQ in the germline V gene. The CDR3 is CASSPQGQGTGNTIYF. The CDR3, as DNA: TGCGCCAGCAGCCCCCAAGGACAGGGAACCGGAAACACCATATATTTT. Filled out from reference TRBV5-1 and TRBJ1-3, the complete variable domain reads KAGVTQTPRYLIKTRGQQVTLSCSPISGHRSVSWYQQTPGQGLQFLFEYFSETQRNKGNFPGRFSGRQFSNSRSEMNVSTLELGDSALYLCASSPQGQGTGNTIYFGEGSWLTVV.

The chain carries TRBV6-5 and TRBJ1-1; 7 positions match TRBD1. The V segment lost 8 bases and the J segment 4 bases; nucleotides outside the gene matches: 4. This CDR3 region has 12 residues. Per the germline V gene, CDR1 is MNHEY and CDR2 is SVGAGI. CDR3 region: CASRQGSTEAFF. Here the CDR3 DNA reads TGTGCCAGCCGACAGGGAAGCACTGAAGCTTTCTTT.

The chain joins TRBV29-1 to TRBJ1-2, with 8 positions matching TRBD1. J lost 3 bases, V lost 7 bases, and 7 bases had no gene match. The CDR3 runs to 13 residues. Germline V gene lookup returns CDR1 SQVTM and CDR2 ANQGSEA. The CDR3 bases are TGCAGCGCTGGACAGGGCGAGTACTATGGCTACACCTTC. Encoded protein: CSAGQGEYYGYTF.

The chain is built from TRBV2 and TRBJ1-4, with 9 bases lining up with TRBD1. J was trimmed by 6 bases and V by 7 bases; bases with no gene match: 6. The CDR3 loop spans 14 amino acids. Germline V gene data show CDR1 as SNHLY and CDR2 as FYNNEI. CDR3 bases: TGTGCCAGCACTAGAGACAGGGGGGATGAAAAACTGTTTTTT. This gives the protein CASTRDRGDEKLFF.

The chain is built from TRBV6-1 and TRBJ1-6, with a weak D call TRBD1 (5 bases). Trimming left V 0 bases short and J 9 bases short, with 18 bases between. This CDR3 is 17 amino acids long. The germline V gene has CDR1 MNHNS and CDR2 SASEGT. The CDR3 region is CASSEAMSGVSGSPLHF. CDR3 nucleotides: TGTGCCAGCAGTGAAGCGATGTCGGGGGTATCGGGTTCACCCCTCCACTTT.

The chain joins TRBV2 to TRBJ2-7; the match to TRBD2 covers 7 bases. With V trimmed by 6 bases and J by 0 bases, 5 bases remained unmatched. In germline, CDR1 is SNHLY, CDR2 FYNNEI. This CDR3 has 14 amino acids. CDR3 sequence reads: CASSERDSSYEQYF. CDR3 nucleotides: TGTGCCAGCAGCGAGCGGGATAGCTCCTACGAGCAGTACTTC.

Relative to its sample, this clone is medium-sized. J is TRBJ2-1 and V is TRBV5-1; 8 bases are shared with TRBD2. Trimming took 4 bases from V and 5 from J; bases not matched to a gene: 8. Germline V gives CDR1 SGHRS, CDR2 YFSETQ. This CDR3 spans 15 amino acids. CDR3: CASSPSGTRNNEQFF. CDR3 nucleotides: TGCGCCAGCAGCCCCTCCGGGACTAGGAACAATGAGCAGTTCTTC.

This clone was detected only once. V and J are TRBV9 and TRBJ2-3; 11 nucleotides match TRBD2. Germline CDR1 SGDLS, CDR2 YYNGEE. After removal of 0 bases from V and 2 bases from J, the junction contained 8 bases not matched to a gene. The CDR3 extends over 18 amino acids. The CDR3: CASSVAPSGGMVTDTQYF. CDR3 bases: TGTGCCAGCAGCGTAGCGCCTAGCGGGGGGATGGTCACAGATACGCAGTATTTT.

The chain has TRBV30 and TRBJ2-7; perhaps TRBD1 as D (5 bases). Germline loops: CDR1 GTSNPN, CDR2 SVGIG (reference sequence). CDR3 size: 13 residues. The V end lost 4 bases, the J end lost 0 bases, and 10 bases lay between the germline ends. The CDR3 here is CAWKSQGSYEQYF. The CDR3 DNA reads as TGTGCCTGGAAGAGTCAGGGCTCCTACGAGCAGTACTTC.

The genes are TRBV3-1 (or the pseudogene TRBV3-2) and TRBJ2-5, with TRBD2 as a possible D gene (5 bases). The germline V gene has CDR1 LGHDT and CDR2 YNNKEL (reference sequence). Trimming took off 0 bases at V and 7 bases at J, with 24 bases between the two ends. There are 18 residues in the CDR3. This CDR3 is CASSQDQAYRRREGTQYF. The CDR3 DNA is TGTGCCAGCAGCCAAGATCAGGCATATAGGAGGCGAGAAGGGACCCAGTACTTC.

The CDR3 DNA reads as TGTGCCAGCAGTTTAGGGACAGGGTACGAGCAGTACTTC. It specifies CASSLGTGYEQYF. This chain joins TRBV27 and TRBJ2-7, with 9 bases that match TRBD1. Germline CDR1 reads MNHEY; CDR2 reads SMNVEV (reference sequence). V shed 2 bases, J shed 4 bases, and the junction held 0 bases outside the gene matches. The CDR3 has 13 amino acids.

The J gene is TRBJ2-5, the V gene TRBV13, with 11 bases lining up with TRBD2. The germline gives CDR1 PRHDT, CDR2 FYEKMQ (reference sequence). Trimming removed 3 bases from V and 2 bases from J; junction bases left unmatched: 2. The CDR3 is 15 residues long. CDR3 coding DNA: TGTGCCAGCAGCTTTGGGACTAGCGGACAAGAGACCCAGTACTTC. Amino acid sequence: CASSFGTSGQETQYF.

V is TRBV2 and J is TRBJ1-2; D might be TRBD1 (5 bases). The CDR3 has 13 residues. Per germline, CDR1 SNHLY and CDR2 FYNNEI. Trimming shortened V by 4 bases and J by 6 bases, and 12 bases separated the two germline ends. CDR3 protein: CASSAGAQDGYTF. The CDR3 region has the DNA TGTGCCAGCAGTGCTGGGGCCCAGGATGGCTACACCTTC. Together with reference TRBV2 and TRBJ1-2, the CDR3 gives the full variable domain: EPEVTQTPSHQVTQMGQEVILRCVPISNHLYFYWYRQILGQKVEFLVSFYNNEISEKSEIFDDQFSVERPDGSNFTLKIRSTKLEDSAMYFCASSAGAQDGYTFGSGTRLTVV.

The chain employs TRBV5-1 and TRBJ1-1; TRBD1 is a possible D gene (5 bases). This CDR3 spans 15 amino acids. Trimming removed 7 bases from V and 0 bases from J, with 16 bases in between. Germline CDR1 SGHRS, CDR2 YFSETQ. CDR3 nucleotides: TGCGCCAGCGACTCTGGGCAGGGTCTGAACACTGAAGCTTTCTTT. It encodes CASDSGQGLNTEAFF. Based on the CDR3 plus reference TRBV5-1 and TRBJ1-1, the full variable domain is KAGVTQTPRYLIKTRGQQVTLSCSPISGHRSVSWYQQTPGQGLQFLFEYFSETQRNKGNFPGRFSGRQFSNSRSEMNVSTLELGDSALYLCASDSGQGLNTEAFFGQGTRLTVV.

The V and J genes are TRBV29-1 and TRBJ1-1, with D maybe TRBD1 (6 bases). The germline V gene has CDR1 SQVTM and CDR2 ANQGSEA. V gave up 5 bases and J gave up 5 bases, with 15 bases separating them. This CDR3 comprises 13 residues. CDR3 nucleotides: TGCAGCGTTAACTACAGGGAGGGGACTGAAGCTTTCTTT. Translated, it gives CSVNYREGTEAFF.

This clone was found once. This chain uses TRBV5-1 with TRBJ2-5; 8 positions agree with TRBD2. Germline V gene sequence: CDR1 SGHRS, CDR2 YFSETQ. The CDR3 has 16 amino acids. With V trimmed by 4 bases and J by 3 bases, 11 bases remained unmatched. The CDR3 loop reads CASSPGTRAGEETQYF. The DNA for the CDR3 is TGCGCCAGCAGCCCGGGGACTAGGGCCGGGGAAGAGACCCAGTACTTC.